This T cell receptor beta chain appears in the sequencing data of a study of blood T cells in healthy people across ages. General study findings and limits: Unsorted PBMCs ruled out conclusive naive versus antigen-experienced comparison. The long-lived group displayed more naive CD4+ cells, plus higher diversity, than the aged donors did.

Per sample, no less than 5 micrograms of total RNA were extracted. This clonotype was observed a single time. Its cognate antigen is unknown. A second PCR, run for about 6 to 11 cycles, used a sample-barcoded 5' primer plus a J-beta primer mix. Each cDNA molecule received a tag from a template-switch adaptor that had 12 random nucleotides. TCRdb reprocessed the 5' RACE reads with MiXCR, giving one entry per CDR3 protein. The sample consists of about 640,000 distinct CDR3 sequences, around 54% of them appearing once. The CDR3 is 16 amino acids. The V gene's germline CDR1 is DFQATT and CDR2 SNEGSKA (reference sequence). The trim removed 1 base at V and 4 bases at J, leaving 12 bases unmatched.

The TCR comes from a man between 60 and 70 years old in good health. The source material was blood. The V call is TRBV20-1, the J call TRBJ1-1, with TRBD1 identical over 7 bases. Here the CDR3 DNA reads TGCAGTGCTAGAGCCAGTGGAGGGGGCGGGGGCACTGAAGCTTTCTTT. Translation gives CSARASGGGGGTEAFF.